Below are 30 T cell receptor beta chains sequenced from a single sample in a study of patients and donors after allogeneic stem cell transplantation. TCRdb redid the calling of the RT-PCR reads with MiXCR, one entry per CDR3 protein. The sample gives 920,000 or so distinct CDR3 sequences, 15% to 20% of which show up once; 6% is in the top ten. Specimen: blood, either unsorted or a sorted T cell fraction (not recorded which). Every receptor here comes from a human donor who was either an allogeneic HSCT recipient or a stem cell or donor lymphocyte infusion donor (not recorded which). It is not recorded whose cells these are; they may come from a transplant donor.

The CDR3, as DNA: TGTGCCAGCAGCCATTCAACAGAAAAACTGTTTTTT. This encodes CASSHSTEKLFF. V usage is TRBV3-1 and J usage is TRBJ1-4, with D uncertain. The V gene lost 3 bases and the J gene lost 8 bases, with 7 bases spanning the gap. Germline V gene lookup returns CDR1 LGHDT and CDR2 YNNKEL (reference sequence). CDR3 length: 12 residues.

In this sample, this clonotype turned up a few times. The chain employs TRBV9 and TRBJ2-2, with a tentative D call TRBD2 (6 bases). V was clipped by 5 bases and J by 6 bases, with 17 bases between them. Germline values: CDR1 SGDLS, CDR2 YYNGEE. The CDR3 consists of 15 residues. This CDR3 is CASSYTSPTAGELFF. In nucleotides, the CDR3 is TGTGCCAGCAGTTATACTAGCCCTACAGCCGGGGAGCTGTTTTTT.

The CDR3 DNA sequence: TGTGCCAGCAGCCAAAGGGGGGGTAGCGGCTACACCTTC. Translated: CASSQRGGSGYTF. The chain carries TRBV3-1 and TRBJ1-2; tentatively, D is TRBD1 (6 bases). Germline CDR1 is LGHDT and CDR2 is YNNKEL (reference sequence). Trimming stripped 2 bases from V and 8 bases from J, with 12 bases between. The CDR3 has 13 amino acids. The whole variable domain, filled in from reference TRBV3-1 and TRBJ1-2, reads DTAVSQTPKYLVTQMGNDKSIKCEQNLGHDTMYWYKQDSKKFLKIMFSYNNKELIINETVPNRFSPKSPDKAHLNLHINSLELGDSAVYFCASSQRGGSGYTFGSGTRLTVV.

The CDR3: CASSVAASGGPTYEQYF. Written as DNA, the CDR3 is TGTGCCAGCAGCGTAGCGGCTAGCGGGGGTCCTACCTACGAGCAGTACTTC. This chain links TRBV9 with TRBJ2-7; 10 positions match TRBD2. The germline V gene has CDR1 SGDLS and CDR2 YYNGEE. The CDR3 is 17 residues long. The J segment lost 2 bases and the V segment lost 0 bases, leaving 8 bases of the junction unmatched.

There are a few counts of this clonotype. The chain has TRBV19 and TRBJ2-2; D unresolved. This CDR3 has 14 residues. The germline CDR1 and CDR2 sequences are LNHDA and SQIVND (reference sequence). Trimming removed 3 bases at V and 5 bases at J, with 10 bases between. The CDR3 here is CASSIRLETGELFF. CDR3 in DNA: TGTGCCAGTAGTATCCGCCTAGAAACCGGGGAGCTGTTTTTT.

This chain connects TRBV4-1 to TRBJ1-6; no clear D. Germline V gene data show CDR1 as MGHRA and CDR2 as YSYEKL. The CDR3 extends over 12 amino acids. V was pared by 1 base and J by 9 bases, with 4 bases between. The CDR3 DNA is TGCGCCAGCAGCCAAGTTTTTTCACCCCTCCACTTT. Translated, it gives CASSQVFSPLHF.

This clonotype was recorded a few times. The genes are TRBV9 and TRBJ2-5; TRBD2 is a possible D gene (5 bases). The CDR3 length is 15 residues. Trimming removed 0 bases from V and 5 bases from J, with 14 bases in between. Germline V CDR1 and CDR2: SGDLS, YYNGEE. As DNA, the CDR3 is TGTGCCAGCAGCGTAGAAACTACGCCGGGGGAGACCCAGTACTTC. It specifies CASSVETTPGETQYF.

This clonotype was seen a handful of times. This chain connects TRBV5-1 to TRBJ2-1, with D perhaps given as TRBD1 or TRBD2 (5 bases each). The V and J ends lost 1 base and 7 bases respectively, with 15 bases between them. The germline V gene encodes CDR1 SGHRS and CDR2 YFSETQ. The CDR3 is 15 amino acids. CDR3 protein: CASSLYIGTANEQFF. The CDR3 DNA sequence: TGCGCCAGCAGCTTGTATATCGGGACCGCGAATGAGCAGTTCTTC.

This clonotype was picked up many times. The genes are TRBV12-3 or TRBV12-4 and TRBJ1-1, with 8 bases that match TRBD1. This CDR3 spans 11 amino acids. V dropped 7 bases and J dropped 6; count of bases not matched to a gene: 1. In nucleotides, the CDR3 is TGTGCCAGCATACAGGGGGCTGAAGCTTTCTTT. Encoded protein: CASIQGAEAFF.

This clonotype was observed a handful of times. The J gene is TRBJ2-5, the V gene TRBV5-1, with 7 bases matching TRBD1. Germline assignment: CDR1 SGHRS and CDR2 YFSETQ. This CDR3 has 14 amino acids. V shed 0 bases, J shed 3 bases, and the junction held 2 bases outside the gene matches. The CDR3 DNA is TGCGCCAGCAGCTTGGAAGACAGGGAAGAGACCCAGTACTTC. Encoded protein: CASSLEDREETQYF.

The rearrangement links TRBV20-1 to TRBJ2-3, with 8 bases identical to TRBD2. Losses at the gene ends were 0 bases for V and 5 bases for J; bases not matched to a gene: 7. This CDR3 has 15 residues. Germline loops: CDR1 DFQATT, CDR2 SNEGSKA (reference sequence). CDR3 sequence: CSARDPAGVLDTQYF. The CDR3 DNA reads as TGCAGTGCTAGAGATCCAGCGGGGGTATTAGATACGCAGTATTTT.

This clonotype was seen more than once but under ten times. The CDR3 nucleotides read TGTGCCAGCAGCCCGGCGGGCTTTAGCTCCTACGAGCAGTACTTC. Its translation is CASSPAGFSSYEQYF. The chain combines TRBV25-1 with TRBJ2-7, with a tentative D call TRBD2 (5 bases). The germline V gene has CDR1 MGHDK and CDR2 SYGVNS. There are 15 residues in the CDR3. Trimming shortened V by 6 bases and J by 0 bases, and 15 bases separated the two germline ends.

The genes are TRBV19 and TRBJ1-6; D not resolved. The germline CDR1 and CDR2 sequences are LNHDA and SQIVND (reference sequence). The CDR3 length is 11 residues. With 4 bases removed from V and 9 bases from J, the gap between germline ends came to 4 bases. The CDR3 loop is CASSSASPLHF. CDR3 nucleotides: TGTGCCAGTAGTAGTGCTTCACCCCTCCACTTT.

This chain joins TRBV20-1 and TRBJ1-5; D is uncertain. V dropped 5 bases and J dropped 4 bases, with 12 bases sitting between them. Germline lookup yields CDR1 DFQATT and CDR2 SNEGSKA (reference sequence). The CDR3 is 13 amino acids. In DNA, the CDR3 is TGCAGTGCTCCCTGGGGTGGAAATCAGCCCCAGCATTTT. Its protein is CSAPWGGNQPQHF.

The rearrangement links TRBV4-2 to TRBJ2-1; 9 bases are shared with TRBD2. Trimming took 5 bases from V and 5 from J; bases not matched to a gene: 16. The length of the CDR3 is 18 residues. Germline V gives CDR1 LGHNA, CDR2 YNFKEQ. CDR3 protein: CASSTASGGFSLNNEQFF. The CDR3 nucleotides are TGTGCCAGCAGCACGGCCAGCGGGGGGTTTTCGCTCAACAATGAGCAGTTCTTC.

In its sample, this clonotype was seen a few times. The CDR3 reads CASSEGGQNSGEKLFF. In DNA form, the CDR3 reads TGTGCCAGCAGTGAAGGGGGACAGAACAGCGGGGAAAAACTGTTTTTT. This chain uses TRBV2 with TRBJ1-4; 7 positions agree with TRBD1. This CDR3 has 16 residues. With V trimmed by 1 base and J by 8 bases, 10 bases remained unmatched. Germline CDR1 reads SNHLY; CDR2 reads FYNNEI.

This clonotype came up a few times. V is TRBV5-8 and J is TRBJ1-4; D gene unclear. This CDR3 region has 13 residues. Trimming removed 4 bases at V and 9 bases at J, with 13 bases between. Germline V gives CDR1 SGHTS, CDR2 YDEGEE. The CDR3 DNA reads as TGTGCCAGCAGCGCGGTTGGCACGCAAAAACTGTTTTTT. Translated, it gives CASSAVGTQKLFF.

This chain connects TRBV7-2 to TRBJ2-7; 9 bases are shared with TRBD1. This CDR3 has 16 amino acids. Trimming at V came to 0 bases and at J to 3 bases, leaving 6 bases not matched to a gene. The V gene's germline CDR1 is SGHTA and CDR2 FQGNSA. The CDR3 DNA reads TGTGCCAGCAGCTTAGCTTCTGTGACAGGGGGCTACGAGCAGTACTTC. The encoded protein is CASSLASVTGGYEQYF.

The V and J genes are TRBV7-2 and TRBJ2-2, with D perhaps TRBD2 (6 bases). V gave up 5 bases and J gave up 1 base, with 17 bases separating them. Germline V gene data show CDR1 as SGHTA and CDR2 as FQGNSA. This CDR3 contains 17 residues. As DNA, the CDR3 is TGTGCCAGCAGCCCACTGTGGGAGGACCTGAACACCGGGGAGCTGTTTTTT. Translated: CASSPLWEDLNTGELFF.

The chain uses TRBV6-2 or TRBV6-3 and TRBJ2-4, with D possibly TRBD1 on 6 matching bases. The V and J ends lost 6 bases and 8 bases respectively, with 14 bases between them. The CDR3 spans 13 residues. The V gene's germline CDR1 is MNHEY and CDR2 SVGEGT. The CDR3 nucleotides read TGTGCCAGCAGGCGACCCACAGGGTACATTCAGTACTTC. This gives the protein CASRRPTGYIQYF.

This clonotype has only a few counts. The rearrangement links TRBV12-3 or TRBV12-4 to TRBJ2-7; tentative D call: TRBD2 (6 bases). This CDR3 is 15 amino acids long. V was trimmed by 6 bases and J by 2 bases, leaving 17 bases between them. The CDR3 sequence is CASSPGRSGAYEQYF. The CDR3 DNA is TGTGCCAGCAGCCCTGGGAGGAGCGGTGCCTACGAGCAGTACTTC.

The chain joins TRBV5-1 to TRBJ2-5; the D gene is possibly TRBD1 (6 bases). The V and J ends lost 4 bases and 5 bases respectively, with 18 bases between them. In germline, CDR1 is SGHRS, CDR2 YFSETQ. CDR3 length equals 15 residues. The CDR3 spells CASSGGLRRIETQYF. The CDR3 bases are TGCGCCAGCAGCGGGGGCCTAAGACGCATCGAGACCCAGTACTTC. The full variable domain, with the rest looked up from reference TRBV5-1 and TRBJ2-5, is KAGVTQTPRYLIKTRGQQVTLSCSPISGHRSVSWYQQTPGQGLQFLFEYFSETQRNKGNFPGRFSGRQFSNSRSEMNVSTLELGDSALYLCASSGGLRRIETQYFGPGTRLLVL.

This clonotype has just a few counts. The rearrangement joins TRBV5-1 to TRBJ2-5; D uncertain. The CDR3 sequence is 18 residues long. Trimming stripped 1 base from V and 2 bases from J, with 21 bases between. Germline V gene sequence: CDR1 SGHRS, CDR2 YFSETQ. The CDR3 DNA follows: TGCGCCAGCAGCTTGTCACCCACGACTCAGATGTGGCAAGAGACCCAGTACTTC. As protein: CASSLSPTTQMWQETQYF.

The CDR3 DNA reads TGTGCCAGCAGCACTCCGGGGGGGGGCAGGGACTACGAGCAGTACTTC. Translating gives CASSTPGGGRDYEQYF. V gene TRBV21-1 combines with J gene TRBJ2-7; TRBD1, the table's D call, lacks a check against the DNA. TRBV21-1 is a recognized pseudogene. The CDR3 is made up of 16 amino acids.

This clonotype was recorded a few times. The V call is TRBV4-1, the J call TRBJ1-3; weak D call: TRBD1 (6 bases). Germline V CDR1 and CDR2: MGHRA, YSYEKL. Trimming removed 1 base from V and 0 bases from J, with 7 bases in between. CDR3 length: 15 amino acids. The CDR3 region has the DNA TGCGCCAGCAGCCAAGCGGACAGCTCTGGAAACACCATATATTTT. It encodes CASSQADSSGNTIYF.

This clonotype was detected only a few times. The V and J genes are TRBV4-1 and TRBJ2-1; weak D call: TRBD1 (6 bases). Germline V gene sequence: CDR1 MGHRA, CDR2 YSYEKL. V lost 6 bases and J lost 1, with 10 bases in between. The CDR3 has 14 residues. The CDR3 here is CASRTDRSYNEQFF. Here the CDR3 DNA reads TGCGCCAGCAGAACAGACAGGTCCTACAATGAGCAGTTCTTC.

The chain links TRBV7-2 to TRBJ1-2; weak D call: TRBD1 (5 bases). CDR1 SGHTA and CDR2 FQGNSA come from the germline V gene. Trimming stripped 6 bases from V and 0 bases from J, with 11 bases between. CDR3 length: 14 amino acids. The CDR3 reads CASSHDSTNYGYTF. The CDR3 DNA reads as TGTGCCAGCAGTCATGACAGCACTAACTATGGCTACACCTTC.

In this sample, this clonotype turned up a few times. The J gene is TRBJ2-1, the V gene TRBV29-1; TRBD2 agrees at 14 bases. The CDR3 sequence is 16 residues long. Germline assignment: CDR1 SQVTM and CDR2 ANQGSEA. V lost 0 bases to trimming and J lost 9 bases; unmatched junction nucleotides: 7. CDR3 coding DNA: TGCAGCGTTGAAGAAAGAAGTGGACTAGCGGGAGGTGAGCAGTTCTTC. Translated: CSVEERSGLAGGEQFF.

Only a few counts were recorded for this clonotype. The chain combines TRBV2 with TRBJ2-7, with D tentatively TRBD2 (5 bases). This CDR3 has 15 residues. The germline V gene has CDR1 SNHLY and CDR2 FYNNEI. Deletions cut 6 bases from V and 3 bases from J, with 18 bases between. This CDR3 is CASRGQRTGYYEQYF. CDR3 coding DNA: TGTGCCAGCAGAGGCCAAAGGACGGGGTACTACGAGCAGTACTTC.

The sample holds a few counts of this clonotype. DNA of the CDR3: TGTGCCAGCCAGAGGGACAGATCTTACGAGCAGTACTTC. Its protein is CASQRDRSYEQYF. V usage is TRBV15 and J usage is TRBJ2-7, with 7 bases identical to TRBD1. The CDR3 totals 13 residues. Trimming cost V 10 bases and J 4 bases; bases outside gene matches: 10. Germline assignment: CDR1 LNHNV and CDR2 YYDKDF (reference sequence).